This entry lists 6 T cell receptor beta chains sequenced from one sample in a study of early T cells in non-severe SARS-CoV-2 infection. TCRdb processed the 5' RACE reads anew with MiXCR; each CDR3 protein has one entry. The repertoire holds roughly 100,000 distinct CDR3 sequences, around 12% seen once, with about 5.7% in the top ten. The sequencing input was whole blood. These receptors all stem from an adult who was a healthcare worker with PCR-confirmed SARS-CoV-2 infection or an uninfected control (not recorded which).

This clonotype has at least ten counts. The CDR3 bases are TGCAGTGCTAGGTCAGACAGCGGCTATGGCTACACCTTC. Its protein is CSARSDSGYGYTF. V and J are TRBV20-1 and TRBJ1-2, with D perhaps TRBD1 (5 bases). The CDR3 consists of 13 residues. CDR1 is DFQATT, CDR2 SNEGSKA, per germline (reference sequence). The V end was cut by 3 bases, the J end by 4 bases, with 12 bases between.

This clonotype has a count of ten or more. The chain joins TRBV29-1 to TRBJ2-3; tentatively, D is TRBD1 or TRBD2 (5 bases each). The CDR3 runs to 13 residues. The germline CDR1 and CDR2 sequences are SQVTM and ANQGSEA. V was trimmed by 6 bases and J by 4 bases, leaving 14 bases between them. Written as DNA, the CDR3 is TGCAGCGTGGGGGACCGTTCACCAGATACGCAGTATTTT. Translation: CSVGDRSPDTQYF.

This clonotype has at least ten counts. This rearrangement joins TRBV11-2 to TRBJ2-1; D not certain. The CDR3 runs to 15 residues. V shed 3 bases and J shed 2 bases, with 11 bases lying between them. Looked up from germline, CDR1 is SGHAT and CDR2 is FQNNGV. CDR3 nucleotide sequence: TGTGCCAGCAGCTTGTTTAGAGAGCCCTACAATGAGCAGTTCTTC. Protein sequence: CASSLFREPYNEQFF.

This clonotype was seen more than once but under ten times. V usage is TRBV6-6 and J usage is TRBJ1-3; D remains ambiguous. Germline V CDR1 and CDR2: MNHNY, SVGAGI (reference sequence). V gave up 7 bases and J gave up 0 bases, with 22 bases separating them. The CDR3 contains 18 residues. The CDR3 bases are TGTGCCAGCACCAACCCGGTTTGGACTGAATACTCTGGAAACACCATATATTTT. This gives the protein CASTNPVWTEYSGNTIYF.

As DNA, the CDR3 is TGTGCCACCAGCAGAGATCTTGTAGGGGGCTACGAGCAGTACTTC. It is translated as CATSRDLVGGYEQYF. The chain links TRBV15 to TRBJ2-7; TRBD1 might be the D (6 bases). The germline gives CDR1 LNHNV, CDR2 YYDKDF (reference sequence). The CDR3 is made up of 15 amino acids. The ends were cut back, 0 bases at V and 3 bases at J, with 12 bases in the middle.

This clonotype was observed at least ten times. The gene calls are TRBV5-1 and TRBJ1-1; TRBD1 aligns across 8 bases. This CDR3 is 13 amino acids long. Germline CDR1 reads SGHRS; CDR2 reads YFSETQ. V dropped 4 bases and J dropped 4; count of bases not matched to a gene: 3. Here the CDR3 reads CASSPGQGTEAFF. In DNA form, the CDR3 reads TGCGCCAGCAGCCCCGGACAGGGCACTGAAGCTTTCTTT.